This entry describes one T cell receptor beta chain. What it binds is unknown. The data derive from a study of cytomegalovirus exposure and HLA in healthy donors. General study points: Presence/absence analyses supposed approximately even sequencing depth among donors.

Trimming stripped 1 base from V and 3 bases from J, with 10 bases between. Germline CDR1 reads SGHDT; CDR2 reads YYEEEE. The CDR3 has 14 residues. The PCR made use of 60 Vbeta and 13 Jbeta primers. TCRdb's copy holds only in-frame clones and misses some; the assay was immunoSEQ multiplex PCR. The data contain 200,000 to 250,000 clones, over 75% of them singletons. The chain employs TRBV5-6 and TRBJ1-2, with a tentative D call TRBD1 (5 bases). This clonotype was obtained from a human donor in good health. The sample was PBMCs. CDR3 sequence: CASSLIDSYYGYTF. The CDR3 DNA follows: TGTGCCAGCAGCTTGATTGACAGCTACTATGGCTACACCTTC.